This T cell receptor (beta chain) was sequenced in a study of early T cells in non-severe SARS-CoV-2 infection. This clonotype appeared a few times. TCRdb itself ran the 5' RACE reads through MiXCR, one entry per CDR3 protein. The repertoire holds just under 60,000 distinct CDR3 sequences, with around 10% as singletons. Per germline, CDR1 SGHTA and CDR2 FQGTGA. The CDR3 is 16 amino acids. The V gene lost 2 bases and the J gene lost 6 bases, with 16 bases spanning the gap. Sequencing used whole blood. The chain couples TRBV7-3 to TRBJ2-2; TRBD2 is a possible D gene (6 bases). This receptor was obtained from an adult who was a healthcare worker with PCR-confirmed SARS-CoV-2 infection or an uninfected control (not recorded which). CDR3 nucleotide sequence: TGTGCCAGCAGCTTACGAGGGAGGTCTTCCCCCGGGGAGCTGTTTTTT. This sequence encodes CASSLRGRSSPGELFF.